This T cell receptor beta chain was sequenced for a study of shared clonotypes between healthy human individuals. Repertoires were generated with immunoSEQ multiplex PCR, while TCRdb's copy carries only in-frame clones and drops some. The table shows 1,100,000 or so clones, with approximately 80% occurring only once. V gave up 3 bases and J gave up 6 bases, with 15 bases separating them. CDR1 SEHNR and CDR2 FQNEAQ come from the germline V gene (reference sequence). This CDR3 is 14 amino acids long. This receptor was identified in a man younger than 30 in good health. Some clones in this sample may be carry-over from other donors' samples. The sequencing input was memory CD4+ T cells from PBMCs. As to subset: CD45RA-negative fraction. V gene TRBV7-9 combines with J gene TRBJ2-7; D is perhaps TRBD1 (5 bases). CDR3: CASSLLQDQGEQYF. CDR3 coding DNA: TGTGCCAGCAGCTTGCTACAGGACCAGGGCGAGCAGTACTTC.